Reported below is one T cell receptor beta chain. Antigen unknown. The junction had 8 bases not matched to a gene; V was cut back by 0 bases and J by 0 bases. The CDR3 covers 17 residues. Germline assignment: CDR1 SGHDT and CDR2 YYEEEE. TCRdb's copy holds only in-frame clones and misses some; the assay was immunoSEQ multiplex PCR. The data show some 70,000 clones, just under 95% seen once. The data are from a study of graft-versus-host responses after intestinal transplantation. Overall study: All recipients were transplanted with multivisceral, liver-intestinal, or isolated intestinal grafts. Broader study findings: Graft-donor T cell macrochimerism coincided with high graft-versus-host to host-versus-graft clonal ratios in allografts. The recipient marrow held GvH clones, and some of them showed up first in ileum or blood.

This material consisted of bone marrow, taken roughly 110 weeks after intestinal transplantation. The chain is built from TRBV5-6 and TRBJ2-7, with 8 bases identical to TRBD2. The receptor was isolated from a human patient who received an intestinal transplant, so some T cells may come from the graft donor. The CDR3 sequence is CASSLAWAGGSSYEQYF. CDR3 sequence (DNA): TGTGCCAGCAGCTTGGCGTGGGCGGGAGGAAGCTCCTACGAGCAGTACTTC.